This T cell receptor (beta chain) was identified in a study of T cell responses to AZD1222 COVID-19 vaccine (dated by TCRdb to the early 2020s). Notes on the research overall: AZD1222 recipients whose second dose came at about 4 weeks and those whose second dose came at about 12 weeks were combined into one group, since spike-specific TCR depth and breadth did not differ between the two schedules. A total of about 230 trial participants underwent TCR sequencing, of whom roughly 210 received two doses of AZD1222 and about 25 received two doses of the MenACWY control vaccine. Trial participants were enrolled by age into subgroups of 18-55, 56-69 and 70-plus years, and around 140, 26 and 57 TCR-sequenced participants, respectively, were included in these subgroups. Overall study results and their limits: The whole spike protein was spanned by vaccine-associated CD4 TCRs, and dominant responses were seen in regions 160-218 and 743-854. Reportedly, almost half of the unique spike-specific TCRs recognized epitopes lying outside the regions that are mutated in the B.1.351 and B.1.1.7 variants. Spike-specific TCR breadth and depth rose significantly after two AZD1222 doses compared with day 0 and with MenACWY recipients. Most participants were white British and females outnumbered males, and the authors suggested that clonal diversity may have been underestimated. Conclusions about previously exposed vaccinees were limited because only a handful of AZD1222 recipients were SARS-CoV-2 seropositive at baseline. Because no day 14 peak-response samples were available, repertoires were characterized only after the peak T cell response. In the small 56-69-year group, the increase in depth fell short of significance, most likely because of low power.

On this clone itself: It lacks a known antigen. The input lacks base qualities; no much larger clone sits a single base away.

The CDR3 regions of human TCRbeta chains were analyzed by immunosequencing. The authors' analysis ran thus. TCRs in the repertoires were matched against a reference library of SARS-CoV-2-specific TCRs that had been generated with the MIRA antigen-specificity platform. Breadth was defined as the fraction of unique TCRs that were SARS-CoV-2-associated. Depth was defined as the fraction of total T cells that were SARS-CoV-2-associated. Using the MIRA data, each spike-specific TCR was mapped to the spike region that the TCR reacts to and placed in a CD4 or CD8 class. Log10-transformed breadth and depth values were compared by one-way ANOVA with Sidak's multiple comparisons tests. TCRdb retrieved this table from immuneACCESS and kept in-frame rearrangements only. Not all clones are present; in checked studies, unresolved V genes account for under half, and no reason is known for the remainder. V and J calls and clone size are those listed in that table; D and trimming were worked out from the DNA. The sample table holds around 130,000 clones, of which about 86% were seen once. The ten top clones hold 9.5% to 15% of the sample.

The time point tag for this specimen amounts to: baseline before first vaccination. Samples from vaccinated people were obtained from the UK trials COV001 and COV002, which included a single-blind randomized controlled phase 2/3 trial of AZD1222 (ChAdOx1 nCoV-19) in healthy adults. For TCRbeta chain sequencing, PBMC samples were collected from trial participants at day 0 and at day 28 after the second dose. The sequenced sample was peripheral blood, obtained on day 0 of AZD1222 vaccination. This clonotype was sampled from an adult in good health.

CDR3 sequence: CASSTLPAGVTEAFF. The DNA sequence reads TGTGCCAGTAGTACCCTCCCGGCGGGGGTCACTGAAGCTTTCTTT. The chain employs TRBV19 and TRBJ1-1; TRBD1 is a possible D gene, resting on 5 matching bases. V is reduced by 4 bases and J by 4 bases, leaving a spacing of 16 bases between them. The CDR3 sequence holds 15 residues, the cysteine and phenylalanine included. The kept DNA is CDR3 alone, 45 bases in frame from the first base. The germline V gene (reference sequence) specifies LNHDA as CDR1 and SQIVND as CDR2.